This T cell receptor (beta chain) was captured in a study of blood T cell repertoires in COVID-19. Study at large: The study drew acute and convalescent COVID-19 samples from the United States, Italy and Spain. The analysed material was cDNA or gDNA that came from T cells, B-cell-depleted T cells, or PBMCs.

With 0 bases clipped from V and 2 bases from J, the junction kept 5 bases outside the gene matches. Germline assignment: CDR1 SGHRS and CDR2 YFSETQ. This CDR3 is 16 amino acids long. The data were produced by immunoSEQ multiplex PCR, yet TCRdb's version contains in-frame clones alone and is incomplete. This table holds hundreds of thousands of clones, approximately 83% found once. Sequences were obtained from peripheral blood. This clonotype originated in a man of 80 years or more with acute or convalescent COVID-19. The V gene is TRBV5-1, the J gene TRBJ1-3; 7 bases align to TRBD1. This CDR3 is CASSLGRGRPGNTIYF. The CDR3 DNA reads as TGCGCCAGCAGCTTGGGGAGGGGGCGTCCTGGAAACACCATATATTTT.